One sample yielded the 24 T cell receptor beta chains listed below, sequenced in a study of blood T cell repertoires in COVID-19. Data came from immunoSEQ multiplex PCR; TCRdb stores just in-frame clones and leaves some out. This repertoire shows approximately 300,000 clones, 80% to 90% found once; its top ten account for about 4.6%. Sequenced sample: peripheral blood. The receptor source for this set is a man aged 40-49 years with acute or convalescent COVID-19.

This clone was detected a few times. This chain connects TRBV5-6 to TRBJ2-7; a possible D gene is TRBD2 (6 bases). From germline, CDR1 is SGHDT and CDR2 YYEEEE. Trimming removed 3 bases from V and 1 base from J, with 11 bases in between. The CDR3 contains 14 residues. The CDR3 region has the DNA TGTGCCAGCAGCTCGGGACTGCCGTCCTACGAGCAGTACTTC. Its translation is CASSSGLPSYEQYF.

This clone was counted only a few times. The chain combines TRBV2 with TRBJ1-2, with D unresolved. There are 13 residues in the CDR3. Trimming took off 9 bases at V and 0 bases at J, with 11 bases between the two ends. Germline assignment: CDR1 SNHLY and CDR2 FYNNEI. The CDR3 nucleotides are TGTGCCAGTTTATACTTCGCTAACTATGGCTACACCTTC. It is translated as CASLYFANYGYTF.

The V call is TRBV6-5, the J call TRBJ1-1; a possible D gene is TRBD1 (6 bases). Looked up from germline, CDR1 is MNHEY and CDR2 is SVGAGI. This CDR3 is 14 amino acids long. V lost 5 bases and J 0 bases, leaving 10 bases between the germline ends. CDR3: CASSIQGLNTEAFF. CDR3 DNA sequence: TGTGCCAGCAGTATACAGGGACTGAACACTGAAGCTTTCTTT.

The rearrangement links TRBV19 to TRBJ1-2; D uncertain. V was cut by 9 bases and J by 3 bases, with 17 bases left in between. Germline loops: CDR1 LNHDA, CDR2 SQIVND (reference sequence). The CDR3 loop spans 14 amino acids. CDR3 sequence (DNA): TGTGCCAGCACCCTTGTGGGCTGGGACTATGGCTACACCTTC. This sequence encodes CASTLVGWDYGYTF.

The chain carries TRBV5-1 and TRBJ2-3; weak D call: TRBD1 (5 bases). Germline CDR1 is SGHRS and CDR2 is YFSETQ. V lost 6 bases to trimming and J lost 2 bases, with 16 bases between them. The CDR3 loop spans 15 amino acids. CDR3 protein: CASTRTKDLTDTQYF. CDR3 bases: TGCGCCAGCACTCGGACAAAGGACCTCACAGATACGCAGTATTTT.

The chain combines TRBV6-5 with TRBJ1-5; D is possibly TRBD1 (5 bases). The V and J ends lost 6 bases and 6 bases respectively, with 18 bases between them. CDR3 length equals 15 residues. From germline, CDR1 is MNHEY and CDR2 SVGAGI. The CDR3 sequence is CASRSLGGVGQPQHF. In DNA form, the CDR3 reads TGTGCCAGCAGGTCCCTCGGGGGAGTCGGTCAGCCCCAGCATTTT.

The sample holds a few counts of this clone. The chain has TRBV2 and TRBJ1-1, with D perhaps matching TRBD1 (5 bases). The ends were cut back, 5 bases at V and 8 bases at J, with 15 bases in the middle. Germline CDR1 SNHLY, CDR2 FYNNEI. The CDR3 runs to 13 residues. The CDR3 bases are TGTGCCAGCAGTAAGGGGCCAAGGATGGAAGCTTTCTTT. Its protein product is CASSKGPRMEAFF.

The J gene is TRBJ1-2, the V gene TRBV25-1; 9 bases map to TRBD1. Losses at the gene ends were 8 bases for V and 10 bases for J; bases not matched to a gene: 5. Germline loops: CDR1 MGHDK, CDR2 SYGVNS. This CDR3 spans 11 amino acids. CDR3 DNA sequence: TGTGCCAGCGGACAGGGGAAAGCCTACACCTTC. Residues: CASGQGKAYTF.

Regarding this clone: In the same sample, other DNA sequences code for this CDR3. The rearrangement joins TRBV5-1 to TRBJ1-1; the D gene is possibly TRBD1 (6 bases). Trimming took 0 bases from V and 2 from J, leaving 8 bases between them. CDR3 length: 14 amino acids. Germline CDR1 and CDR2: SGHRS and YFSETQ. CDR3 protein: CASSLGGGNTEAFF. The CDR3 DNA follows: TGCGCCAGCAGCTTGGGAGGGGGTAACACTGAAGCTTTCTTT.

The chain employs TRBV7-2 and TRBJ1-2, with TRBD1 matching 9 bases. Germline V CDR1 and CDR2: SGHTA, FQGNSA. CDR3 length equals 14 residues. Unmatched junction bases numbered 5, after V lost 3 bases and J lost 6 bases. CDR3 bases: TGTGCCAGCAGCTTCACAGGGGGCGCCAATGGCTACACCTTC. As protein: CASSFTGGANGYTF.

This chain links TRBV3-1 (or the pseudogene TRBV3-2) with TRBJ1-2; no firm D call. Germline lookup yields CDR1 LGHDT and CDR2 YNNKEL (reference sequence). Trimming cost V 1 base and J 8 bases, with 11 bases left between them. The CDR3 runs to 13 residues. Written as DNA, the CDR3 is TGTGCCAGCAGCCAAGCTGACGGGGAGGGCTACACCTTC. Protein product: CASSQADGEGYTF.

The rearrangement links TRBV29-1 to TRBJ1-2; D perhaps matches TRBD1 (5 bases). CDR1 SQVTM and CDR2 ANQGSEA come from the germline V gene. CDR3 size: 13 residues. V was shortened by 3 bases and J by 4 bases, with 12 bases between the two germline ends. The CDR3 region has the DNA TGCAGCGTTGAGGAGACAGCGATCTATGGCTACACCTTC. It yields the protein CSVEETAIYGYTF.

This clone was seen once. The chain employs TRBV11-2 and TRBJ1-1; D remains ambiguous. CDR3 length: 13 amino acids. CDR1 and CDR2 (germline): SGHAT, FQNNGV. The V end was cut by 7 bases, the J end by 0 bases, with 9 bases between. CDR3: CASTLSLNTEAFF. In DNA form, the CDR3 reads TGTGCCAGCACCCTTTCCCTGAACACTGAAGCTTTCTTT.

The rearrangement uses TRBV10-3 and TRBJ1-5; a weak D match, TRBD1 (5 bases). Per germline, CDR1 ENHRY and CDR2 SYGVKD. CDR3 length equals 13 residues. The ends were cut back, 3 bases at V and 7 bases at J, with 10 bases in the middle. Here the CDR3 DNA reads TGTGCCATCAGTGACAAGGGGAACCAGCCCCAGCATTTT. Amino acid sequence: CAISDKGNQPQHF.

In DNA, the CDR3 is TGTGCCAGCAGCTTAGCCCTGGGGGCGGTCTACGAGCAGTACTTC. Its protein is CASSLALGAVYEQYF. The genes are TRBV11-2 and TRBJ2-7; the D gene is possibly TRBD1 (6 bases). Per germline, CDR1 SGHAT and CDR2 FQNNGV. V dropped 1 base and J dropped 3 bases, with 13 bases sitting between them. This CDR3 is 15 amino acids long.

The genes are TRBV5-6 and TRBJ2-1, with 7 nucleotides matching TRBD1. The J segment lost 3 bases and the V segment lost 2 bases, leaving 2 bases of the junction unmatched. The CDR3 runs 14 residues. Germline CDR1 is SGHDT and CDR2 is YYEEEE. CDR3 DNA: TGTGCCAGCAGCTTAACAGGGGTCTACAATGAGCAGTTCTTC. It encodes CASSLTGVYNEQFF.

The chain carries TRBV10-3 and TRBJ2-7; 9 bases are a match to TRBD1. The CDR3 runs to 17 residues. With V trimmed by 6 bases and J by 7 bases, 19 bases remained unmatched. The germline CDR1 and CDR2 sequences are ENHRY and SYGVKD. The CDR3 spells CAISAQGAGASLGEQYF. The CDR3 DNA follows: TGTGCCATCAGCGCACAGGGGGCGGGCGCTTCCCTGGGGGAGCAGTACTTC.

The rearrangement joins TRBV7-6 to TRBJ2-5; tentatively, D is TRBD2 (5 bases). Germline CDR1 and CDR2: SGHVS and FNYEAQ. This CDR3 has 14 residues. V was shortened by 1 base and J by 6 bases, with 12 bases between the two germline ends. CDR3 in DNA: TGTGCCAGCAGCTTAGTATCTGGGGAGAAGACCCAGTACTTC. It yields the protein CASSLVSGEKTQYF.

The chain links TRBV5-1 to TRBJ2-5, with D maybe TRBD1 (6 bases). CDR1 is SGHRS and CDR2 is YFSETQ in the germline V gene. V was shortened by 4 bases and J by 5 bases, with 15 bases between the two germline ends. The CDR3 spans 14 residues. The CDR3 coding sequence is TGCGCCAGCAGCCTTACAGGGATTGGGGAGACCCAGTACTTC. Protein sequence: CASSLTGIGETQYF.

J is TRBJ2-3 and V is TRBV5-6; possible D gene TRBD1, 6 bases. Germline V gene lookup returns CDR1 SGHDT and CDR2 YYEEEE. The V end lost 5 bases, the J end lost 3 bases, and 19 bases lay between the germline ends. The CDR3 covers 16 residues. The CDR3 loop is CASSRLRAGVTDTQYF. In DNA, the CDR3 is TGTGCCAGCAGTCGCTTGCGAGCAGGGGTGACAGATACGCAGTATTTT.

The chain combines TRBV5-1 with TRBJ1-1; TRBD1 aligns across 8 bases. V dropped 1 base and J dropped 1; count of bases not matched to a gene: 6. Germline V gene sequence: CDR1 SGHRS, CDR2 YFSETQ. The CDR3 length is 16 residues. The DNA for the CDR3 is TGCGCCAGCAGCTTGAGGGCAGGGGGCACGAACACTGAAGCTTTCTTT. Translated: CASSLRAGGTNTEAFF. Using reference TRBV5-1 and TRBJ1-1 for the parts outside the CDR3, the full variable domain is KAGVTQTPRYLIKTRGQQVTLSCSPISGHRSVSWYQQTPGQGLQFLFEYFSETQRNKGNFPGRFSGRQFSNSRSEMNVSTLELGDSALYLCASSLRAGGTNTEAFFGQGTRLTVV.

This clone has a single count. This chain connects TRBV9 to TRBJ2-7; 7 bases are a match to TRBD1. The CDR3 has 15 residues. Looked up from germline, CDR1 is SGDLS and CDR2 is YYNGEE. J lost 2 bases, V lost 4 bases, and 9 bases had no gene match. CDR3 in amino acids: CASSPPTGKPYEQYF. Here the CDR3 DNA reads TGTGCCAGCAGCCCCCCGACAGGGAAACCCTACGAGCAGTACTTC.

This clone has a single count. The chain recombines TRBV19 with TRBJ2-3; possibly TRBD2 for D (5 bases). The germline V gene has CDR1 LNHDA and CDR2 SQIVND (reference sequence). The CDR3 length is 13 residues. V shed 2 bases and J shed 5 bases, with 8 bases lying between them. The DNA of the CDR3 is TGTGCCAGTAGTATATTAGGAGGAGATACGCAGTATTTT. Translating gives CASSILGGDTQYF.

This clone appeared a single time. This chain links TRBV4-1 with TRBJ2-7; D possibly corresponds to TRBD2 (6 bases). CDR3 size: 14 residues. V was pared by 4 bases and J by 6 bases, with 16 bases between. CDR1 and CDR2 from the germline V gene are MGHRA and YSYEKL. The CDR3 DNA reads TGCGCCAGCAGCCTACATAGCAGGGAGGTCGAGCAGTACTTC. Translating it yields CASSLHSREVEQYF.